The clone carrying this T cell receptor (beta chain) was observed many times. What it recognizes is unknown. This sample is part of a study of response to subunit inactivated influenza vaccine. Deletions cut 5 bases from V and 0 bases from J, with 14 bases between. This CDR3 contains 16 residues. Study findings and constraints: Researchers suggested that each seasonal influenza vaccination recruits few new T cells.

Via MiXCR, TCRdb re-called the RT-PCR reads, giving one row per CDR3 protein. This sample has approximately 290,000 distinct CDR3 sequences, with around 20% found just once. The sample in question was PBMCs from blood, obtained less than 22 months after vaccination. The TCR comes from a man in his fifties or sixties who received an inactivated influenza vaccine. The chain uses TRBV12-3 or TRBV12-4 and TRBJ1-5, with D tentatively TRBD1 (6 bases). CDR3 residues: CASSPPQGYSNQPQHF. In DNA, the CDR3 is TGTGCCAGCAGTCCCCCACAGGGATATAGCAATCAGCCCCAGCATTTT.